This T cell receptor beta chain appears in the sequencing data of a study of technical replicates of blood from several donors. Generated by immunoSEQ multiplex PCR, the TCRdb table keeps only in-frame clones and is missing some. The sample holds about 75,000 clones, about nine tenths seen once. The CDR3 is 18 amino acids. This TCR was sampled from a human donor in good health. Some clones in this sample may be carry-over from other donors' samples. The chain uses TRBV12-2 and TRBJ2-3; TRBD2, the table's D call, was not compared with the DNA. TRBV12-2 is recorded as a pseudogene. The sample taken for sequencing was T cells isolated from PBMCs. The CDR3 nucleotides read TGTGCAAGTCGCTTCCTTACGACTAGCGGGAGGGCCGTAGATACGCAGTATTTT. It translates to CASRFLTTSGRAVDTQYF.